This T cell receptor (beta chain) was recorded in a study of cytomegalovirus exposure and HLA in healthy donors. Primers included in the PCR were 60 Vbeta and 13 Jbeta primers. Here immunoSEQ multiplex PCR was the method, and the copy in TCRdb shows in-frame clones only, minus some. The data hold about 97,000 clones, with 79% observed a single time. Trimming took off 5 bases at V and 1 base at J, with 16 bases between the two ends. The CDR3 length is 16 residues. Per germline, CDR1 SEHNR and CDR2 FQNEAQ (reference sequence). The V call is TRBV7-9, the J call TRBJ2-3; perhaps TRBD2 as D (5 bases). The sequence was collected from a male donor in good health and CMV-seropositive. The sequencing sample was made of PBMCs. The CDR3 spells CASSTGISQGTDTQYF. In DNA, the CDR3 is TGTGCCAGCAGCACCGGGATATCGCAAGGCACAGATACGCAGTATTTT.